Sequencing of this T cell receptor (beta chain) was carried out in a study of blood T cell repertoires in COVID-19. Across the study: Collection of acute and convalescent COVID-19 samples took place in the United States, Italy and Spain. PBMCs, B-cell-depleted T cells, or T cells were the source of the cDNA or gDNA that made up the material.

Produced via immunoSEQ multiplex PCR; TCRdb's table is partial and in-frame only. Among roughly 65,000 clones, around nine tenths were seen once, and the ten largest hold about an eighth. CDR1 is LNHNV and CDR2 is YYDKDF in the germline V gene (reference sequence). V lost 3 bases and J 5 bases, leaving 16 bases between the germline ends. CDR3 length equals 15 residues. The chain has TRBV15 and TRBJ1-2; maybe TRBD1 (6 bases). This TCR came from a woman aged 55-69 years with acute or convalescent COVID-19. Sequenced sample: peripheral blood. CDR3 region: CATSRDRRVVYGYTF. DNA of the CDR3: TGTGCCACCAGCAGGGACAGAAGGGTTGTATATGGCTACACCTTC.